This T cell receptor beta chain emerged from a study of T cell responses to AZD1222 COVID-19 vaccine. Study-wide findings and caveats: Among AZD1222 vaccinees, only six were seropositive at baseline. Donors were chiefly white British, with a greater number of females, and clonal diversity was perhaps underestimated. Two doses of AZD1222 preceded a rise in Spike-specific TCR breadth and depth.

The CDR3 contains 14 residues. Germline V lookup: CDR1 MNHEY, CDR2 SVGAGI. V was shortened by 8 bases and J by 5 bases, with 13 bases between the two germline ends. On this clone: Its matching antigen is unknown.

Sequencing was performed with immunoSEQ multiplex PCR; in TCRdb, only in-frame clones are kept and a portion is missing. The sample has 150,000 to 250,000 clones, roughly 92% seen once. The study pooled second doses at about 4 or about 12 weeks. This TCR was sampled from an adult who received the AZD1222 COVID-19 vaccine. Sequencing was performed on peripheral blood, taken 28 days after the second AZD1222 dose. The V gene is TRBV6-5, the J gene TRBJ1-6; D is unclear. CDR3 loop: CASWGFENNSPLHF. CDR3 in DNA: TGTGCCAGCTGGGGTTTTGAGAATAATTCACCCCTCCACTTT.